A single sample is the source of the 26 T cell receptor beta chains below, sequenced in a study of cytomegalovirus exposure and HLA in healthy donors. PCR was performed using 60 Vbeta and 13 Jbeta primers. TCRdb keeps only in-frame clones here, not all; method: immunoSEQ multiplex PCR. The sample shows about 200,000 clones, around 83% of them seen only once. The sequencing sample was made of PBMCs. The origin of the receptors is a girl aged 5 to 17 in good health and CMV-seronegative.

This rearrangement joins TRBV15 to TRBJ2-3; the match to TRBD2 covers 12 bases. This CDR3 spans 17 amino acids. Germline lookup yields CDR1 LNHNV and CDR2 YYDKDF (reference sequence). Trimming at V came to 4 bases and at J to 2 bases, leaving 7 bases not matched to a gene. CDR3 sequence reads: CATSNSGLAGYTDTQYF. The CDR3 bases are TGTGCCACCAGCAATTCCGGACTAGCGGGATACACAGATACGCAGTATTTT.

CDR3 nucleotide sequence: TGCGCCAGCAGCCAAGTATCCAGCGGGAGTGCCTACAATGAGCAGTTCTTC. Residues: CASSQVSSGSAYNEQFF. V usage is TRBV4-1 and J usage is TRBJ2-1; 8 nucleotides line up with TRBD2. Germline loops: CDR1 MGHRA, CDR2 YSYEKL. V trimming: 1 base; J trimming: 2 bases; junction bases outside the gene matches: 7. The CDR3 totals 17 residues.

This clone was observed a few times. The chain has TRBV25-1 and TRBJ1-6; TRBD1 matches at 11 bases. The ends lost 1 base at V and 9 bases at J; junction bases unmatched: 11. This CDR3 contains 18 residues. The germline gives CDR1 MGHDK, CDR2 SYGVNS. In DNA, the CDR3 is TGTGCCAGCAGTGAATTTATGGCGGGACAGGGGGTTGGTTCACCCCTCCACTTT. It codes for CASSEFMAGQGVGSPLHF.

This clone occurred a few times. The V and J genes are TRBV7-9 and TRBJ1-4; D is perhaps TRBD1 (6 bases). The CDR3 loop spans 14 amino acids. Per germline, CDR1 SEHNR and CDR2 FQNEAQ (reference sequence). V lost 5 bases and J 6 bases, leaving 13 bases between the germline ends. CDR3 DNA: TGTGCCAGCAGCAAAGACAGGTGGCATGAAAAACTGTTTTTT. Protein product: CASSKDRWHEKLFF.

The chain is built from TRBV7-2 and TRBJ1-2, with D perhaps TRBD1 (5 bases). The V and J ends lost 0 bases and 4 bases respectively, with 12 bases between them. The CDR3 loop spans 15 amino acids. Germline CDR1 is SGHTA and CDR2 is FQGNSA. The CDR3 DNA reads TGTGCCAGCAGCTTAGCGCGGGGGATGGGCTATGGCTACACCTTC. This encodes CASSLARGMGYGYTF. Full variable domain (missing parts from reference TRBV7-2 and TRBJ1-2): GAGVSQSPSNKVTEKGKDVELRCDPISGHTALYWYRQSLGQGLEFLIYFQGNSAPDKSGLPSDRFSAERTGGSVSTLTIQRTQQEDSAVYLCASSLARGMGYGYTFGSGTRLTVV.

This clone was observed once. This chain uses TRBV5-6 with TRBJ2-7; D remains ambiguous. Trimming left V 2 bases short and J 0 bases short, with 6 bases between. This CDR3 region has 13 residues. Germline assignment: CDR1 SGHDT and CDR2 YYEEEE. The CDR3, as DNA: TGTGCCAGCAGCTTCCGCGTCTCCTACGAGCAGTACTTC. It codes for CASSFRVSYEQYF.

This chain joins TRBV9 and TRBJ2-7; TRBD2 agrees at 8 bases. Germline V gene sequence: CDR1 SGDLS, CDR2 YYNGEE. The junction had 9 bases not matched to a gene; V was cut back by 4 bases and J by 6 bases. This CDR3 region has 14 residues. The CDR3 region is CASSPRGAGGEQYF. CDR3 bases: TGTGCCAGCAGCCCCCGGGGGGCGGGGGGCGAGCAGTACTTC.

In this sample, this clone turned up a few times. V and J are TRBV5-4 and TRBJ1-1; 9 nucleotides agree with TRBD1. Trimming at V came to 2 bases and at J to 10 bases, leaving 9 bases not matched to a gene. Per the germline V gene, CDR1 is SGHNT and CDR2 is YYREEE (reference sequence). CDR3 length: 14 amino acids. The chain's CDR3 is CASSFGTGLAGAFF. The CDR3 DNA reads as TGTGCCAGCAGCTTTGGGACAGGGCTGGCTGGAGCTTTCTTT.

The genes are TRBV11-2 and TRBJ1-3; possibly TRBD1 for D (6 bases). The germline V gene encodes CDR1 SGHAT and CDR2 FQNNGV. This CDR3 spans 15 amino acids. The germline V and J ends were trimmed by 1 base and 3 bases, with 10 bases remaining between them. The CDR3 loop is CASSLGFRGGNTIYF. The CDR3 nucleotides read TGTGCCAGCAGCTTAGGTTTCAGGGGTGGAAACACCATATATTTT.

The chain is built from TRBV4-1 and TRBJ1-1; tentatively, D is TRBD1 (5 bases). The CDR3 covers 17 residues. CDR1 MGHRA and CDR2 YSYEKL come from the germline V gene. V was clipped by 0 bases and J by 4 bases, with 18 bases between them. The chain's CDR3 is CASSQEKFEEGPTEAFF. Here the CDR3 DNA reads TGCGCCAGCAGCCAAGAGAAATTCGAGGAGGGACCCACTGAAGCTTTCTTT.

The V gene is TRBV15, the J gene TRBJ2-1; 9 bases match TRBD2. This CDR3 region has 17 residues. Germline CDR1 is LNHNV and CDR2 is YYDKDF (reference sequence). The V gene end was trimmed by 3 bases and the J gene end by 6 bases; junction bases not matched to a gene: 12. The CDR3 DNA reads TGTGCCACCAGCAGGCTCGTTCTTAGCGGGAGATCCAATGAGCAGTTCTTC. It is translated as CATSRLVLSGRSNEQFF.

This clone was recorded only once. The chain uses TRBV4-1 and TRBJ2-7, with a weak D call TRBD1 (5 bases). Trimming left V 4 bases short and J 3 bases short, with 10 bases between. CDR3 length: 13 residues. Germline CDR1 MGHRA, CDR2 YSYEKL. This chain's CDR3 is CASSPMGLYEQYF. The DNA for the CDR3 is TGCGCCAGCAGCCCGATGGGGCTCTACGAGCAGTACTTC.

This rearrangement joins TRBV19 to TRBJ2-7; 9 bases agree with TRBD1. Germline values: CDR1 LNHDA, CDR2 SQIVND (reference sequence). V gave up 5 bases and J gave up 2 bases; unmatched junction bases: 7. The CDR3 is 15 amino acids. CDR3 in amino acids: CASSVGQGPPYEQYF. DNA for the CDR3: TGTGCCAGTAGTGTGGGACAGGGACCCCCCTACGAGCAGTACTTC. Based on the CDR3 plus reference TRBV19 and TRBJ2-7, the full variable domain is DGGITQSPKYLFRKEGQNVTLSCEQNLNHDAMYWYRQDPGQGLRLIYYSQIVNDFQKGDIAEGYSVSREKKESFPLTVTSAQKNPTAFYLCASSVGQGPPYEQYFGPGTRLTVT.

The V and J genes are TRBV11-3 and TRBJ1-1, with D unclear. The CDR3 runs 14 residues. The V and J ends lost 1 base and 1 base respectively, with 7 bases between them. Germline CDR1 is SGHNT and CDR2 is YENEEA. The CDR3 sequence is CASSLGRGNTEAFF. CDR3 DNA: TGTGCCAGCAGCTTAGGCCGAGGGAACACTGAAGCTTTCTTT. The full variable domain, completed using reference TRBV11-3 and TRBJ1-1, is EAGVVQSPRYKIIEKKQPVAFWCNPISGHNTLYWYLQNLGQGPELLIRYENEEAVDDSQLPKDRFSAERLKGVDSTLKIQPAELGDSAVYLCASSLGRGNTEAFFGQGTRLTVV.

This clone has more than one count but fewer than ten. The genes are TRBV29-1 and TRBJ2-7, with TRBD1 matching over 11 bases. The CDR3 is made up of 15 amino acids. V dropped 6 bases and J dropped 0; count of bases not matched to a gene: 7. Germline assignment: CDR1 SQVTM and CDR2 ANQGSEA. CDR3 DNA sequence: TGCAGCGTAGTCACCGGGACAGGGGGCTCCTACGAGCAGTACTTC. Residues: CSVVTGTGGSYEQYF.

The chain combines TRBV28 with TRBJ2-7, with D perhaps TRBD2 (7 bases). The CDR3 is 16 amino acids. Germline lookup yields CDR1 MDHEN and CDR2 SYDVKM. V was cut by 3 bases and J by 0 bases, with 15 bases left in between. The DNA of the CDR3 is TGTGCCAGCAGTTTTCCAAGGGGGGGAAACTCCTACGAGCAGTACTTC. Translating it yields CASSFPRGGNSYEQYF.

This chain connects TRBV28 to TRBJ2-1, with 10 nucleotides matching TRBD2. Per germline, CDR1 MDHEN and CDR2 SYDVKM. CDR3 length equals 17 residues. The V gene end was trimmed by 5 bases and the J gene end by 6 bases; junction bases not matched to a gene: 13. The CDR3 region has the DNA TGTGCCAGCAGTCCGACAACCCTAGCGGGAGTACTCAATGAGCAGTTCTTC. Amino acid sequence: CASSPTTLAGVLNEQFF.

DNA for the CDR3: TGTGCCAGCAGCGTAGCCGGGACAGGGTATGGCTACACCTTC. Translated, it gives CASSVAGTGYGYTF. The V call is TRBV9, the J call TRBJ1-2; TRBD1 agrees at 9 bases. Germline trimming cut 0 bases from V and 5 bases from J; bases unmatched to any gene: 2. The length of the CDR3 is 14 residues. CDR1 is SGDLS, CDR2 YYNGEE, per germline.

The J gene is TRBJ2-7, the V gene TRBV30; TRBD2 matches 10 bases. The CDR3 loop spans 12 amino acids. With V trimmed by 8 bases and J by 10 bases, 11 bases remained unmatched. The germline gives CDR1 GTSNPN, CDR2 SVGIG (reference sequence). The CDR3 nucleotides are TGTGCCAAGGAGGTAGCGGGAGGACCCCAGTACTTC. This translates into CAKEVAGGPQYF.

The chain employs TRBV6-5 and TRBJ2-3; tentative D call: TRBD2 (6 bases). Deletions cut 2 bases from V and 2 bases from J, with 11 bases between. The CDR3 length is 15 residues. Germline-derived CDR1 and CDR2 are MNHEY and SVGAGI. CDR3 coding DNA: TGTGCCAGCAGTTACATGGGACTGAACACAGATACGCAGTATTTT. Its translation is CASSYMGLNTDTQYF.

The chain uses TRBV5-4 and TRBJ2-6, with 7 bases fitting TRBD2. Germline values: CDR1 SGHNT, CDR2 YYREEE (reference sequence). The CDR3 length is 16 residues. V was clipped by 3 bases and J by 0 bases; unmatched bases: 3. The CDR3 DNA is TGTGCCAGCAGCTCTGGGGGGGACTCTGGGGCCAACGTCCTGACTTTC. This sequence encodes CASSSGGDSGANVLTF.

V gene TRBV7-2 combines with J gene TRBJ2-1, with 8 bases that match TRBD2. CDR3 length: 16 amino acids. The junction had 6 bases not matched to a gene; V was cut back by 5 bases and J by 0 bases. Germline V gene sequence: CDR1 SGHTA, CDR2 FQGNSA. The CDR3 nucleotides are TGTGCCAGCAGCCCAAAGCGGGGGAGCTCCTACAATGAGCAGTTCTTC. Translated: CASSPKRGSSYNEQFF.

This chain connects TRBV27 to TRBJ2-1, with D uncertain. Germline V gene data show CDR1 as MNHEY and CDR2 as SMNVEV (reference sequence). V shed 2 bases and J shed 6 bases, with 14 bases lying between them. The CDR3 is made up of 15 amino acids. This chain's CDR3 is CASSLGQNLINEQFF. The CDR3 nucleotides are TGTGCCAGCAGTTTAGGGCAGAATCTGATCAATGAGCAGTTCTTC.

V is TRBV25-1 and J is TRBJ2-5; D unresolved. Germline V lookup: CDR1 MGHDK, CDR2 SYGVNS. CDR3 length: 13 amino acids. V lost 4 bases and J 2 bases, leaving 8 bases between the germline ends. CDR3 in amino acids: CASSGAEQETQYF. CDR3 nucleotides: TGTGCCAGCAGTGGTGCGGAACAAGAGACCCAGTACTTC.

The chain's CDR3 is CASSLKPSGIGTGELFF. DNA of the CDR3: TGTGCCAGCAGCTTAAAACCTAGCGGGATAGGGACCGGGGAGCTGTTTTTT. This sequence joins TRBV7-3 and TRBJ2-2; the match to TRBD2 covers 9 bases. This CDR3 comprises 17 residues. The ends lost 1 base at V and 5 bases at J; junction bases unmatched: 8. The V gene's germline CDR1 is SGHTA and CDR2 FQGTGA.

The chain employs TRBV18 and TRBJ2-1; 11 bases match TRBD2. This CDR3 has 13 amino acids. The germline CDR1 and CDR2 sequences are KGHSH and LQKENI. Trimming removed 9 bases from V and 8 bases from J; junction bases left unmatched: 6. CDR3 loop: CASRLAGFDEQFF. In DNA, the CDR3 is TGTGCCAGTCGACTAGCGGGGTTTGATGAGCAGTTCTTC.